This T cell receptor beta chain was obtained from a study of blood T cell repertoires in COVID-19 (TCRdb year 2020). As for the study more broadly: Samples from collaborators originated in the United States, Italy and Spain and spanned both the acute and convalescent phases of COVID-19. The material from the prospective study consisted of cDNA or gDNA derived from T cells, B-cell-depleted T cells, or PBMCs. The repertoires were released in a freely available public database meant as a resource for research on the immune response to SARS-CoV-2. Where available, HLA class I and class II types were taken from metadata supplied by the sample provider and were not determined by assay-based typing. The samples were drawn from the first 160 participants of the ongoing ImmuneRACE study and from over a thousand subjects provided by 6 global collaborators. Subjects who had been exposed to COVID-19, were actively infected with it, or had recovered from it provided the deeply sampled blood TCRbeta repertoires that made up the dataset. A de-identified subject ID, COVID-19 status, age in years and sex were almost always included in the sample metadata.

Overall results and qualifications from the work: The quantity of clinical and demographic metadata differed by source and by participant and was supplied without curation.

Whole blood was collected in K2EDTA tubes by collaborating institutions according to the institutions' own protocols. Collaborator samples were shipped for TCRbeta analysis as frozen whole blood, isolated PBMCs, or DNA extracted from either sample type. The immunoSEQ Assay, a bias-controlled multiplex PCR, was used to amplify TCRbeta CDR3 regions from genomic DNA. Under the source paper's analysis protocol: Nucleated cell counts per sample were estimated from amplification of reference gene primers within the assay. To quantify the absolute abundance of each unique TCRbeta CDR3 rearrangement, sequence reads were collapsed and filtered. For each sample, productive Simpson clonality was calculated as the square root of Simpson's diversity index over productive rearrangements. TCRdb obtained this table from immuneACCESS and retained in-frame rearrangements with V and J assigned. These tables miss some clones; where compared with another copy, unresolved V genes account for less than half of the shortfall, and the remainder is unexplained. The V and J calls and clone size are taken from that table; D and trimming were inferred from the DNA. The sample profile shows 90,000 to 130,000 clones; less than 75% of them were found once. 6% to 8% of the sample goes to the ten largest clones.

This clone was counted a few times. Its cognate antigen has yet to be identified. Base qualities were left out, and no much larger clone turns up one base away. Including cysteine and phenylalanine, the CDR3 has 15 amino acids. The CDR3 DNA has 45 bases and is translated from base 1. CDR1 and CDR2 (SGHAT, FQNNGV) derive from the germline V gene. V lost 3 bases and J lost 1 base; the stretch between them is 10 bases long. This sequence uses TRBV11-2 and TRBJ2-1, with TRBD2 as a weak D call on 5 bases. The source of this sequence is a woman aged 60-75 years with acute or convalescent COVID-19. The sample taken for sequencing was peripheral blood. The CDR3 protein sequence reads: CASSFSGSSYNEQFF. The bases are TGTGCCAGCAGCTTCTCGGGGAGTTCCTACAATGAGCAGTTCTTC.